Listed below are T cell receptor beta chains from one sample, sequenced in a study of T cell clones after liver transplantation. The table came from immunoSEQ multiplex PCR; TCRdb's copy has only in-frame clones and leaves some out. The sample holds around 97,000 clones, 80% to 90% seen once. Sequencing was performed on CD4+ T cells from blood, taken approximately 43 months after liver transplant. These receptors came from a human patient who received a liver transplant. Part of the T cells may come from the graft donor. The CDR3 runs from the conserved cysteine through the conserved F or W. The D gene is left open where the match is weak. Clone size is stated in some rows and not others, as once, few, many or a class when expanded.

v_call,d_call,j_call,clone_size,cdr3_length,cdr3_aa,cdr3_nt
TRBV7-2,-,TRBJ2-7,once,14,CASSPTPAGSFQYF,TGTGCCAGCAGCCCAACCCCGGCAGGGAGCTTCCAGTACTTC
TRBV4-3,TRBD1,TRBJ1-4,-,16,CASSQGGQGAGEKLFF,TGCGCCAGCAGCCAAGGAGGCCAGGGGGCGGGAGAAAAACTGTTTTTT
TRBV7-3,-,TRBJ1-6,-,17,CASSLRPRGTYNSPLHF,TGTGCCAGCAGCTTAAGGCCTCGGGGAACATACAATTCACCCCTCCACTTT
TRBV11-2,-,TRBJ1-1,few,15,CASSLGESRGTEAFF,TGTGCCAGCAGCTTAGGTGAGTCGAGGGGCACTGAAGCTTTCTTT
TRBV28,TRBD1,TRBJ1-1,-,13,CASSWTGNTEAFF,TGTGCCAGCAGTTGGACAGGGAACACTGAAGCTTTCTTT
TRBV6-5,-,TRBJ2-1,-,12,CASSPIGNEQFF,TGTGCCAGCAGTCCTATTGGGAATGAGCAGTTCTTC
TRBV18,TRBD2,TRBJ2-2,-,20,CASSPLSSGIASPNTGELFF,TGTGCCAGCTCACCACTCTCCAGCGGGATAGCTAGTCCGAACACCGGGGAGCTGTTTTTT
TRBV4-3,-,TRBJ1-2,-,14,CASSQEQMRGGYTF,TGCGCCAGCAGCCAAGAGCAAATGCGTGGGGGCTACACCTTC
TRBV2,TRBD1,TRBJ1-1,-,14,CASRPTGGHLEAFF,TGTGCCAGCAGACCGACAGGGGGGCATCTAGAAGCTTTCTTT
TRBV7-2,-,TRBJ1-5,few,13,CASSLRTGQPQHF,TGTGCCAGCAGCTTAAGGACGGGTCAGCCCCAGCATTTT
TRBV4-1,-,TRBJ2-1,few,16,CASSQRTARAYNEQFF,TGCGCCAGCAGCCAAAGGACAGCCCGGGCCTACAATGAGCAGTTCTTC
TRBV18,-,TRBJ1-1,-,14,CASSPDWGFTEAFF,TGTGCCAGCTCACCGGACTGGGGCTTTACTGAAGCTTTCTTT
TRBV29-1,-,TRBJ2-2,-,14,CSVRRTTNTGELFF,TGCAGCGTTAGACGGACTACAAACACCGGGGAGCTGTTTTTT
TRBV6-5,-,TRBJ2-7,-,15,CASSPDTLLSYEQYF,TGTGCCAGCAGCCCGGACACTCTTTTGTCCTACGAGCAGTACTTC
TRBV7-3,-,TRBJ2-3,-,15,CASSLNSAGTDTQYF,TGTGCCAGCAGCTTAAATAGCGCGGGCACAGATACGCAGTATTTT
TRBV5-5,TRBD1,TRBJ1-6,-,14,CASLSGQSNSPLHF,TGTGCCAGCCTATCGGGACAGTCTAATTCACCCCTCCACTTT
TRBV27,-,TRBJ2-1,-,13,CASSLGRNNEQFF,TGTGCCAGCAGTTTAGGCAGGAATAATGAGCAGTTCTTC
TRBV27,-,TRBJ1-6,-,13,CASSSSYNSPLHF,TGTGCCAGCAGTTCCTCCTATAATTCACCCCTCCACTTT
TRBV5-1,TRBD2,TRBJ2-5,-,17,CASLKTGLAGAGETQYF,TGCGCCAGCCTAAAAACAGGACTAGCGGGGGCCGGGGAGACCCAGTACTTC
TRBV15,-,TRBJ1-2,-,13,CATSRDENYGYTF,TGTGCCACCAGCAGAGACGAGAACTATGGCTACACCTTC
TRBV6-5,-,TRBJ1-1,-,14,CASSKAQGFAEAFF,TGTGCCAGCAGTAAAGCCCAGGGGTTCGCTGAAGCTTTCTTT
TRBV5-5,-,TRBJ2-7,-,15,CASSFSLANDYEQYF,TGTGCCAGCAGCTTTTCCCTGGCCAACGACTACGAGCAGTACTTC
TRBV6-6,-,TRBJ1-1,-,14,CASSYGQTNTEAFF,TGTGCCAGCAGTTACGGACAGACCAACACTGAAGCTTTCTTT
TRBV7-3,-,TRBJ2-5,-,12,CASSFPGETQYF,TGTGCCAGCAGCTTCCCTGGGGAGACCCAGTACTTC
TRBV29-1,TRBD1,TRBJ2-7,-,13,CSVADRVGYEQYF,TGCAGCGTTGCGGACAGGGTAGGTTACGAGCAGTACTTC
TRBV4-1,-,TRBJ2-7,-,16,CASSQDGGSRPYEQYF,TGCGCCAGCAGCCAAGATGGCGGTTCTAGGCCCTACGAGCAGTACTTC
TRBV5-5,TRBD1,TRBJ1-3,-,14,CASGGTANGNTIYF,TGTGCCAGCGGCGGGACAGCAAATGGAAACACCATATATTTT
TRBV18,TRBD1,TRBJ2-5,-,12,CASSTGGETQYF,TGTGCCAGCTCGACAGGGGGCGAGACCCAGTACTTC
TRBV7-3,-,TRBJ2-1,-,16,CASSPRGGRALNEQFF,TGTGCCAGCAGCCCCAGAGGGGGGCGCGCCCTCAATGAGCAGTTCTTC
TRBV29-1,-,TRBJ1-4,-,12,CSVGRGDEKLFF,TGCAGCGTTGGTAGAGGGGATGAAAAACTGTTTTTT
TRBV18,TRBD1,TRBJ1-1,-,14,CASSLLGQGTEAFF,TGTGCCAGCTCACTACTAGGACAGGGAACTGAAGCTTTCTTT
TRBV6-5,-,TRBJ2-7,few,15,CASTPGQGGTYEQYF,TGTGCCAGCACCCCCGGGCAGGGGGGCACCTACGAGCAGTACTTC
TRBV7-8,TRBD1,TRBJ2-6,-,18,CASSLAGTGSSGANVLTF,TGTGCCAGCAGCTTAGCGGGGACAGGGAGCTCTGGGGCCAACGTCCTGACTTTC
TRBV7-8,TRBD2,TRBJ2-7,once,15,CASSDLIIAGVVAYF,TGTGCCAGCAGCGACCTAATTATAGCGGGAGTTGTTGCGTACTTC
TRBV6-5,TRBD1,TRBJ1-1,-,14,CASSFTTGGTEAFF,TGTGCCAGCAGTTTCACGACAGGGGGCACTGAAGCTTTCTTT
TRBV18,-,TRBJ2-7,-,11,CASSTTLEQYF,TGTGCCAGCTCAACCACCCTCGAGCAGTACTTC
TRBV6-1,-,TRBJ2-3,-,15,CASAPTGGVTDTQYF,TGTGCCAGCGCCCCGACGGGCGGGGTAACAGATACGCAGTATTTT
TRBV19,TRBD2,TRBJ2-2,-,16,CASNILTSGNSGELFF,TGTGCCAGTAATATTTTGACTAGCGGGAACTCCGGGGAGCTGTTTTTT
TRBV9,TRBD2,TRBJ2-1,-,16,CASSVESGLGANEQFF,TGTGCCAGCAGCGTAGAATCGGGACTAGGGGCCAATGAGCAGTTCTTC
TRBV15,TRBD1,TRBJ1-5,-,14,CATSGQGGNQPQHF,TGTGCCACCAGCGGACAGGGAGGTAATCAGCCCCAGCATTTT
TRBV7-3,-,TRBJ2-2,few,14,CASSLEGWTGELFF,TGTGCCAGCAGCTTAGAAGGGTGGACCGGGGAGCTGTTTTTT
TRBV5-1,TRBD1,TRBJ1-1,-,15,CASSPGRGPNTEAFF,TGCGCCAGCAGTCCGGGGAGGGGGCCGAACACTGAAGCTTTCTTT
TRBV7-3,-,TRBJ2-6,-,17,CASNTGLGAGGANVLTF,TGTGCCAGCAATACCGGATTGGGGGCCGGTGGGGCCAACGTCCTGACTTTC
TRBV7-9,-,TRBJ2-3,-,12,CASSLAGRTQYF,TGTGCCAGCAGCTTGGCGGGACGGACGCAGTATTTT
TRBV10-3,-,TRBJ2-6,-,16,CAISFEIQSRANVLTF,TGTGCCATCAGTTTCGAGATACAAAGTCGGGCCAACGTCCTGACTTTC
TRBV28,-,TRBJ2-7,-,16,CASSFLFGSGTYEQYF,TGTGCCAGCAGTTTTCTGTTCGGCAGCGGTACCTACGAGCAGTACTTC
TRBV27,-,TRBJ1-5,-,14,CASRGGGWNQPQHF,TGTGCCAGCCGGGGAGGGGGATGGAATCAGCCCCAGCATTTT
TRBV27,-,TRBJ2-7,few,14,CASSLARGRYEQYF,TGTGCCAGCAGTTTAGCCAGGGGAAGGTACGAGCAGTACTTC
TRBV7-9,TRBD2,TRBJ2-7,-,15,CASSPTSGVSYEQYF,TGTGCCAGCAGCCCGACTAGCGGGGTCTCCTACGAGCAGTACTTC
TRBV7-6,-,TRBJ2-2,-,13,CASSLLAAGELFF,TGTGCCAGCAGCTTACTCGCGGCCGGGGAGCTGTTTTTT
TRBV19,TRBD2,TRBJ2-1,few,13,CASSKLAGGEQFF,TGTGCCAGTAGTAAACTAGCGGGAGGAGAGCAGTTCTTC
TRBV5-5,TRBD2,TRBJ2-7,-,14,CASSLQVSGGEQYF,TGTGCCAGCAGCTTGCAAGTTAGCGGGGGTGAGCAGTACTTC
TRBV30,-,TRBJ2-7,-,14,CAWSSGGIIYEQYF,TGTGCCTGGAGCAGTGGCGGGATTATCTACGAGCAGTACTTC
TRBV30,-,TRBJ2-1,-,14,CAWSVRKRVGEQFF,TGTGCCTGGAGTGTTAGGAAGCGGGTGGGTGAGCAGTTCTTC
TRBV11-2,-,TRBJ2-1,-,13,CASSLNAQHEQFF,TGTGCCAGCAGCTTAAATGCCCAGCATGAGCAGTTCTTC
TRBV9,TRBD2,TRBJ2-5,-,15,CASSYQGGTQETQYF,TGTGCCAGCAGCTACCAGGGAGGGACTCAAGAGACCCAGTACTTC
TRBV5-6,-,TRBJ2-5,-,11,CASSLAETQYF,TGTGCCAGCAGCTTGGCAGAGACCCAGTACTTC